In its sample, the clone carrying this T cell receptor beta chain was seen many times. Its antigen is currently unknown. The junction and the germline gene differ at one end; a read error may be behind it. This specimen comes from a study of identical twins. Study-level results: Weaker excess twin sharing was observed in beta out-of-frame sequences.

Via MiXCR, TCRdb re-called the 5' RACE reads, giving one row per CDR3 protein. Of more than 650,000 distinct CDR3 sequences in the sample, 5.5% to 6.5% are singletons; the top ten hold under 2%. The CDR3 is made up of 15 amino acids. CDR1 and CDR2 from the germline V gene are SGDLS and YYNGEE. This sequence originates from a young man in good health. Sequenced: naive T cells sorted from blood. The chain couples TRBV9 to TRBJ2-1; 11 nucleotides agree with TRBD2. The CDR3 loop reads CASSVAGGSYNEQFF. The CDR3 DNA follows: TGCGCCAGCAGCGTAGCGGGAGGGAGTTACAATGAGCAGTTCTTC.